This TCR beta chain is from a study of read filtering for tumor transcriptome and immune sequencing. This clonotype turned up a few times. A much larger clone differs by one base, so this may be a read error. From 400 to 450 ng of RNA, a library with molecular barcoded alpha/delta and beta/gamma adaptors was made. TCRdb recomputed calls from the reads with MiXCR, one row per CDR3 protein. The sample records roughly 130,000 distinct CDR3 sequences, roughly 13% being singletons. CDR1 and CDR2 (germline): SGHKS, YYEKEE (reference sequence). CDR3 length equals 14 residues. Sequenced sample: a population of CD138-negative cells sorted from bone marrow. The receptor comes from a donor over 35 with multiple myeloma. The V and J genes are TRBV5-5 and TRBJ1-1; D remains ambiguous. The CDR3 protein is CASSLITLNTEALF. The CDR3 coding sequence is TGTGCCAGCAGCTTGATCACCTTGAACACTGAAGCTCTCTTT.